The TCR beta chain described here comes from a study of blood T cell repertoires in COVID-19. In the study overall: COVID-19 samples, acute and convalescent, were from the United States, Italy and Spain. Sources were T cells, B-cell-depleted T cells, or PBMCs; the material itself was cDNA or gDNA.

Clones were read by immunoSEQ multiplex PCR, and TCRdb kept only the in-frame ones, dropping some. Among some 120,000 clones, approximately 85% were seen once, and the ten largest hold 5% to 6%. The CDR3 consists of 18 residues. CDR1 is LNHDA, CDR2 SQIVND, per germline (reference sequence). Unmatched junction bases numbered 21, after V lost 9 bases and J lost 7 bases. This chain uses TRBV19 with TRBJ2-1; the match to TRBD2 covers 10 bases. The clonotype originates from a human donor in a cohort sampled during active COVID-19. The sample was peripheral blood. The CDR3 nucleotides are TGTGCCAGCAAAGGACAGGGCCGGGGTAGCGGGAGGTTGAATGAGCAGTTCTTC. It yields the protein CASKGQGRGSGRLNEQFF. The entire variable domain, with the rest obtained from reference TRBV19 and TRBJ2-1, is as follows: DGGITQSPKYLFRKEGQNVTLSCEQNLNHDAMYWYRQDPGQGLRLIYYSQIVNDFQKGDIAEGYSVSREKKESFPLTVTSAQKNPTAFYLCASKGQGRGSGRLNEQFFGPGTRLTVL.